This T cell receptor beta chain was profiled in a study of T-cell reconstitution after alpha-beta-depleted transplantation in children. As it was prepared, the TCRbeta library received unique molecular identifiers. Using its own MiXCR run on the PCR reads, TCRdb lists one record per CDR3 protein. The table includes approximately 110,000 distinct CDR3 sequences, more than 20% detected once. This clonotype was counted at least ten times. Antigen: not known. Regarding the study as a whole: Some patients' high day-60 TCRbeta diversity was attributed to recipient cells surviving conditioning. T-cell counts and diversity at one year post-transplant came mainly from newly produced T cells.

Germline assignment: CDR1 LGHDT and CDR2 YNNKEL (reference sequence). CDR3 size: 13 residues. Trimming pared 1 base from V and 2 bases from J, leaving 6 bases between. The sample was PBMCs, mostly from graft donor cells, taken 180 days after TCRalphabeta/CD19-depleted stem cell transplant. V usage is TRBV3-1 and J usage is TRBJ2-7, with D unclear. The clonotype was recovered from a male patient between 2 and 15 years old who had a stem cell transplant for chronic granulomatous disease, so the T cells may come from the graft donor. The CDR3 sequence is CASSQGSAYEQYF. The CDR3 DNA follows: TGTGCCAGCAGCCAAGGAAGCGCCTACGAGCAGTACTTC.